This entry features one T cell receptor (beta chain) sequence. The antigen remains undetermined. The data are from a study of CD8+ T cells in alopecia areata. Germline V CDR1 and CDR2: SGHDT, YYEEEE. The V and J ends lost 2 bases and 7 bases respectively, with 9 bases between them. The CDR3 totals 12 residues. Sequencing templates came from extracted RNA that was reverse transcribed into cDNA. Method: immunoSEQ multiplex PCR; TCRdb's copy keeps in-frame clones and lacks some. Among about 120,000 clones, around three fifths were seen once, and the ten largest hold about 12%. Study-wide results and limits: Both scalp clonality and the expanded CD8+ clones among the top 100 showed a significant decrease with tofacitinib.

Described treatment: oral pan-JAK inhibitor, 5-10 mg twice daily. This clonotype was obtained from a human donor with alopecia areata. Source: CD8+ T cells sorted from blood, taken at week 24, from a patient treated with tofacitinib. This rearrangement joins TRBV5-6 to TRBJ1-1; the D is unclear. CDR3 DNA sequence: TGTGCCAGCAGCTTTGCCTGGGGTGAAGCTTTCTTT. It is translated as CASSFAWGEAFF.